This entry is about one T cell receptor beta chain. Antigen: not known. Germline CDR1 and CDR2: WNHNN and SYGVQD (reference sequence). The CDR3 has 17 residues. With V trimmed by 4 bases and J by 2 bases, 5 bases remained unmatched. This sample was taken from a study of lymphopenia after photon versus proton radiotherapy. Points from the study as a whole: Relative stability marked proton patients; photon patients lost diversity and naive cells.

Assay used: immunoSEQ multiplex PCR; TCRdb lists only in-frame clones, some missing. The table includes 150,000 to 200,000 clones, 80% to 90% detected once. Sequencing was performed on peripheral blood, taken from a patient treated with photon-based radiotherapy. The rearrangement uses TRBV10-1 and TRBJ2-6; 10 bases are a match to TRBD1. The sequence was collected from a man between 50 and 59 years old with gastric cancer. CDR3 nucleotide sequence: TGCGCCAGCAGTGGAAGGACAGGGGGTACTGGGGCCAACGTCCTGACTTTC. Translating it yields CASSGRTGGTGANVLTF.